This T cell receptor beta chain was documented in a study of blood T cell repertoires in COVID-19. TCRdb keeps only in-frame clones here, not all; method: immunoSEQ multiplex PCR. Among fewer than 250,000 clones, 83% were seen once, and the ten largest hold around 6%. V shed 1 base, J shed 1 base, and the junction held 2 bases outside the gene matches. From germline, CDR1 is MNHEY and CDR2 SVGAGI. The CDR3 has 15 amino acids. Sequenced material: peripheral blood. V and J are TRBV6-5 and TRBJ2-5, with TRBD2 matching 8 bases. This sequence was found in a human donor in a cohort sampled during active COVID-19. CDR3 coding DNA: TGTGCCAGCAGTTACTTGCGGGGGGCCCAAGAGACCCAGTACTTC. Translation: CASSYLRGAQETQYF.